This TCR beta chain was profiled in a study of blood T cell repertoires in COVID-19. About the study: COVID-19 samples collected from the United States, Italy and Spain covered acute and convalescent phases. From T cells, B-cell-depleted T cells, or PBMCs came the material, which was cDNA or gDNA.

The germline V gene has CDR1 SGHRS and CDR2 YFSETQ. V was pared by 0 bases and J by 1 base, with 5 bases between. This CDR3 has 14 residues. Only in-frame clones appear in the TCRdb table, and some are missing; sequencing was by immunoSEQ multiplex PCR. This table holds about 150,000 clones, approximately 80% found once. The rearrangement uses TRBV5-1 and TRBJ1-5, with D possibly being TRBD1 (5 bases). This receptor was taken from a woman aged 55-70 years with acute or convalescent COVID-19. Sequencing input: peripheral blood. CDR3 DNA: TGCGCCAGCAGCTTGGAGGGGAGCAATCAGCCCCAGCATTTT. Protein sequence: CASSLEGSNQPQHF.